These 15 T cell receptor beta chains share one sample of origin, sequenced in a study of blood T cell repertoires in COVID-19. Sequenced by immunoSEQ multiplex PCR; TCRdb stores in-frame clones only, minus some. The data show 170,000 or so clones, approximately 84% seen once. Sample: PBMCs or T cells enriched from blood (not recorded which). These receptors originate from a woman aged 50 to 60 who had recovered from COVID-19.

V usage is TRBV3-1 (or the pseudogene TRBV3-2) and J usage is TRBJ1-6, with a tentative D call TRBD1 (6 bases). This CDR3 region has 16 residues. Germline V gene sequence: CDR1 LGHDT, CDR2 YNNKEL (reference sequence). Trimming took 4 bases from V and 2 from J, leaving 12 bases between them. CDR3 nucleotides: TGTGCCAGCAGCCGGGGGGAGGGGGCCTATAATTCACCCCTCCACTTT. It translates to CASSRGEGAYNSPLHF.

The chain uses TRBV4-3 and TRBJ2-7; 12 bases align to TRBD1. V lost 1 base, J lost 5 bases, and 9 bases stayed unmatched. The CDR3 covers 17 residues. Germline CDR1 is LGHNA and CDR2 is YSLEER. The CDR3 DNA reads TGCGCCAGCAGCCAAGTTGCCGGGACAGGGGGCCCCCACGAGCAGTACTTC. Translation gives CASSQVAGTGGPHEQYF.

The V and J genes are TRBV7-9 and TRBJ2-7; 9 bases are a match to TRBD1. This CDR3 has 17 amino acids. The junction had 14 bases not matched to a gene; V was cut back by 5 bases and J by 3 bases. CDR1 is SEHNR, CDR2 FQNEAQ, per germline (reference sequence). CDR3 residues: CASSPLPPGTGRYEQYF. Here the CDR3 DNA reads TGTGCCAGCAGCCCCCTCCCCCCCGGGACAGGGCGCTACGAGCAGTACTTC. The full variable domain, with the rest looked up from reference TRBV7-9 and TRBJ2-7, is DTGVSQNPRHKITKRGQNVTFRCDPISEHNRLYWYRQTLGQGPEFLTYFQNEAQLEKSRLLSDRFSAERPKGSFSTLEIQRTEQGDSAMYLCASSPLPPGTGRYEQYFGPGTRLTVT.

This clone was observed once. The chain employs TRBV5-6 and TRBJ2-3; D uncertain. CDR3 length: 14 amino acids. V gave up 5 bases and J gave up 6 bases, with 16 bases separating them. The germline V gene encodes CDR1 SGHDT and CDR2 YYEEEE. CDR3 nucleotides: TGTGCCAGCAGAGTTGTGTCGAGTCCGGATACGCAGTATTTT. This codes for CASRVVSSPDTQYF.

The V and J genes are TRBV5-1 and TRBJ2-1; 7 positions match TRBD2. V dropped 0 bases and J dropped 1; count of bases not matched to a gene: 1. Per germline, CDR1 SGHRS and CDR2 YFSETQ. This CDR3 region has 15 residues. CDR3 coding DNA: TGCGCCAGCAGCTTGGCTAGCGGTTCCTACAATGAGCAGTTCTTC. This translates into CASSLASGSYNEQFF.

CDR3 sequence: CASSLVTRVFMNTEAFF. Here the CDR3 DNA reads TGTGCCAGCAGCTTGGTTACGCGGGTCTTCATGAACACTGAAGCTTTCTTT. The V gene is TRBV5-6, the J gene TRBJ1-1, with D unclear. Germline values: CDR1 SGHDT, CDR2 YYEEEE. Trimming took 0 bases from V and 0 from J, leaving 15 bases between them. CDR3 length: 17 residues.

This chain connects TRBV14 to TRBJ1-4; TRBD1 might be the D (5 bases). V lost 1 base, J lost 4 bases, and 13 bases lay in between. Germline assignment: CDR1 SGHDN and CDR2 FVKESK. The length of the CDR3 is 16 residues. This chain's CDR3 is CASSQGGRGVNEKLFF. CDR3 sequence (DNA): TGTGCCAGCAGCCAAGGGGGGAGGGGCGTTAATGAAAAACTGTTTTTT.

The rearrangement links TRBV5-5 to TRBJ1-3; TRBD1 agrees at 7 bases. This CDR3 has 14 amino acids. Germline V gene data show CDR1 as SGHKS and CDR2 as YYEKEE (reference sequence). V was pared by 4 bases and J by 4 bases, with 5 bases of the junction left unmatched. The CDR3, as DNA: TGTGCCAGCAGCCTCAGGGGGTCCGGAAACACCATATATTTT. Its translation is CASSLRGSGNTIYF.

The gene calls are TRBV11-2 and TRBJ1-1; D is possibly TRBD1 (5 bases). This CDR3 region has 13 residues. With 2 bases removed from V and 3 bases from J, the gap between germline ends came to 7 bases. CDR1 SGHAT and CDR2 FQNNGV come from the germline V gene. The CDR3 nucleotides read TGTGCCAGCAGCTTACCACAGGACACTGAAGCTTTCTTT. The encoded protein is CASSLPQDTEAFF.

The V and J genes are TRBV7-9 and TRBJ2-2; TRBD2 agrees at 10 bases. The V segment lost 2 bases and the J segment 6 bases; nucleotides outside the gene matches: 9. This CDR3 has 17 residues. CDR1 and CDR2 from the germline V gene are SEHNR and FQNEAQ (reference sequence). In DNA, the CDR3 is TGTGCCAGCAGCTTAAATTCCCTAGCGGGAGTCTCCGGGGAGCTGTTTTTT. Its protein product is CASSLNSLAGVSGELFF.

The J gene is TRBJ2-2, the V gene TRBV28, with TRBD2 identical over 9 bases. Germline V CDR1 and CDR2: MDHEN, SYDVKM. The CDR3 has 20 amino acids. V was pared by 3 bases and J by 0 bases, with 14 bases of the junction left unmatched. The CDR3 coding sequence is TGTGCCAGCAGTTTTATTGGACTAGCGCCTGCCAACCCGAACACCGGGGAGCTGTTTTTT. It translates to CASSFIGLAPANPNTGELFF.

The CDR3 nucleotides are TGTGCCTGGATACTTACAGGGGCGATGAACACTGAAGCTTTCTTT. Translation: CAWILTGAMNTEAFF. This sequence joins TRBV30 and TRBJ1-1; 7 bases map to TRBD1. This CDR3 region has 15 residues. Germline-derived CDR1 and CDR2 are GTSNPN and SVGIG (reference sequence). Trimming cost V 4 bases and J 0 bases; bases outside gene matches: 8.

V and J are TRBV3-1 (or the pseudogene TRBV3-2) and TRBJ1-4; the D is unclear. The ends were cut back, 0 bases at V and 8 bases at J, with 19 bases in the middle. From germline, CDR1 is LGHDT and CDR2 YNNKEL (reference sequence). The CDR3 totals 17 residues. The CDR3 sequence is CASSQEPPGRVREKLFF. The CDR3 DNA is TGTGCCAGCAGCCAAGAACCCCCGGGGAGGGTCAGGGAAAAACTGTTTTTT.

The V gene is TRBV3-1 (or the pseudogene TRBV3-2), the J gene TRBJ1-1; TRBD1 matches 9 bases. This CDR3 region has 15 residues. After removal of 8 bases from V and 1 base from J, the junction contained 8 bases not matched to a gene. CDR1 and CDR2 (germline): LGHDT, YNNKEL (reference sequence). The CDR3 region has the DNA TGTGCCAGCGAGACAGGGGGACAAGGGAACACTGAAGCTTTCTTT. This sequence encodes CASETGGQGNTEAFF.

V gene TRBV28 combines with J gene TRBJ2-1; TRBD2 agrees at 10 bases. Germline CDR1 reads MDHEN; CDR2 reads SYDVKM. The CDR3 covers 17 residues. The V and J ends lost 5 bases and 9 bases, in that order; junction bases with no gene match: 16. In DNA, the CDR3 is TGTGCCAGCAGTGCAAATCTTGGGGCTAGCGGGAGCTTTGAGCAGTTCTTC. Its translation: CASSANLGASGSFEQFF.